Given below is one T cell receptor (beta chain) in context. Its antigen is not identified. Naivety among CD8 cells was defined by CD45RO negativity and positive CCR7 selection, thereby excluding terminally differentiated effector memory CD45RA+ cells. Adult donors, all healthy and HIV-negative, had no recent acute infections or vaccinations. This entry is derived from a study of shared clonotypes between healthy human individuals. Study-wide background: Three plates each covered CD4 naive and memory; CD8 naive two, CD8 memory one.

DNA at approximately 200 ng, around 30,000 T cell genomes, went into sorted-subset replicate PCRs. The method was immunoSEQ multiplex PCR; TCRdb's version includes in-frame clones alone and lacks a portion of them. Among about 1.9 million clones listed, roughly 93% were seen once. Broader study findings: The represented genetic and exposure-history diversity was limited by the small number of donors.

Trimming cost V 5 bases and J 2 bases, with 9 bases left between them. Per the germline V gene, CDR1 is SGHVS and CDR2 is FNYEAQ. The CDR3 extends over 13 amino acids. The chain combines TRBV7-6 with TRBJ2-5; D gene uncertain. Sequenced sample: naive CD8+ T cells from PBMCs. The clonotype originates from a man aged 18 to 30 in good health. Some clones in this sample may be carry-over from other donors' samples. CDR3: CASSMIWQETQYF. The DNA for the CDR3 is TGTGCCAGCAGCATGATTTGGCAAGAGACCCAGTACTTC. Full variable domain (outside the CDR3, taken from reference TRBV7-6 and TRBJ2-5): GAGVSQSPRYKVTKRGQDVALRCDPISGHVSLYWYRQALGQGPEFLTYFNYEAQQDKSGLPNDRFSAERPEGSISTLTIQRTEQRDSAMYRCASSMIWQETQYFGPGTRLLVL.